These T cell receptor beta chains were read from a single sample in a study of cytomegalovirus exposure and HLA in healthy donors. Produced via immunoSEQ multiplex PCR; TCRdb's table is partial and in-frame only. The repertoire holds around 150,000 clones, with 60% to 80% as singletons. Sequences were obtained from PBMCs. The receptors derive from a man aged 45-65 years in good health and CMV-seropositive. Each CDR3 is given with its conserved first and last residue. D genes are given only for firm matches. Size tells how often a clone was seen (once, few, many) or the class of an expanded clone, and some rows leave it out.

TRBJ1-2,TRBD1,TRBV27,NA,TGTGCCAGCAGTTTATCGAAAGGGGGCGGCTACACCTTC,CASSLSKGGGYTF
TRBJ1-6,NA,TRBV7-9,NA,TGTGCCAGCAGCTTCGAGACAGCAAATTCACCCCTCCACTTT,CASSFETANSPLHF
TRBJ1-2,TRBD1,TRBV19,NA,TGTGCCAGTAGTCCCCAGGGGGCCAACTATGGCTACACCTTC,CASSPQGANYGYTF
TRBJ2-5,TRBD2,TRBV5-1,NA,TGCGCCAGCAGCTCAACGGGACTAGCGGGGGTAGAGACCCAGTACTTC,CASSSTGLAGVETQYF
TRBJ1-4,NA,TRBV18,few,TGTGCCAGCTCACCATCCACCAGGGCTACTAATGAAAAACTGTTTTTT,CASSPSTRATNEKLFF
TRBJ2-5,NA,TRBV4-3,NA,TGCGCCAGCAGCCCGATGGTAGCGATGGAGACCCAGTACTTC,CASSPMVAMETQYF
TRBJ2-5,TRBD2,TRBV5-1,NA,TGCGCCAGCAGCCCCGGACTAGCGGAATACCAAGAGACCCAGTACTTC,CASSPGLAEYQETQYF
TRBJ1-2,NA,TRBV19,NA,TGTGCCAGTAGTATAGATCTGTTAGCTAACTATGGCTACACCTTC,CASSIDLLANYGYTF
TRBJ1-4,NA,TRBV4-2,NA,TGTGCCAGCAGCCATGGTACCGGGACTCTGGGTGAAAAACTGTTTTTT,CASSHGTGTLGEKLFF
TRBJ1-1,NA,TRBV5-5,few,TGTGCCAGCAGCTTCAGGGTCAGTGAAGCTTTCTTT,CASSFRVSEAFF
TRBJ1-5,TRBD1,TRBV28,NA,TGTGCCAGCAGTTTAGAATCAACAGGGGGCCAACAGCCCCAGCATTTT,CASSLESTGGQQPQHF
TRBJ1-1,NA,TRBV11-2,NA,TGTGCCAGCAGCCGGGAGGGTTTCGACACTGAAGCTTTCTTT,CASSREGFDTEAFF
TRBJ2-7,TRBD1,TRBV6-6,NA,TGTGCCAGCAGTGGAACCGGGACAGGGGACTACGAGCAGTACTTC,CASSGTGTGDYEQYF
TRBJ1-4,TRBD1,TRBV7-9,NA,TGTGCCAGCAGCTTAAGGCCCACAGGGGCCGATGAAAAACTGTTTTTT,CASSLRPTGADEKLFF
TRBJ2-7,TRBD2,TRBV2,NA,TGTGCCAGCAGGGCAGCTAGCGGGGAGAAAATCTACGAGCAGTACTTC,CASRAASGEKIYEQYF
TRBJ1-1,NA,TRBV19,few,TGTGCCAGTAGTATTACAGGGACCAACACTGAAGCTTTCTTT,CASSITGTNTEAFF
TRBJ2-4,NA,TRBV4-1,NA,TGCGCCAGCAGCCAGCTAGAGGTGGCCAAAAACATTCAGTACTTC,CASSQLEVAKNIQYF
TRBJ1-1,NA,TRBV28,NA,TGTGCCAGCAGTTTCTCCAGGGCTGGCACTGAAGCTTTCTTT,CASSFSRAGTEAFF
TRBJ2-1,TRBD2,TRBV5-4,NA,TGTGCCAGCAGCTTAGATCTTAGCGGGGCCTACAATGAGCAGTTCTTC,CASSLDLSGAYNEQFF
TRBJ1-2,TRBD1,TRBV6-6,NA,TGTGCCAGCAGACAACAGGGGGTTAACTATGGCTACACCTTC,CASRQQGVNYGYTF
TRBJ1-3,NA,TRBV11-2,NA,TGTGCCAGCAGCTCCAGCAGGGTTGATGGAAACACCATATATTTT,CASSSSRVDGNTIYF
TRBJ2-2,TRBD2,TRBV5-4,once,TGTGCCAGCAGCTTGCCTAGCGGGACCTACACCGGGGAGCTGTTTTTT,CASSLPSGTYTGELFF
TRBJ1-2,NA,TRBV28,NA,TGTGCCAGCGCGCCCGAGGGGAGGAAAATATATGGCTACACCTTC,CASAPEGRKIYGYTF
TRBJ2-1,TRBD1,TRBV5-6,NA,TGTGCCAGCAGCTGGGGGACAGGGGGGGTGGATGAGCAGTTCTTC,CASSWGTGGVDEQFF
TRBJ1-2,TRBD1,TRBV4-3,once,TGCGCCAGCAGCCCCAGTTCAGGGGGCTATGGCTACACCTTC,CASSPSSGGYGYTF
TRBJ1-1,NA,TRBV9,once,TGTGCCAGCAGCGTAACAGGGAGGAACACTGAAGCTTTCTTT,CASSVTGRNTEAFF
TRBJ2-5,NA,TRBV18,NA,TGTGCCAGCTCACTGGGGAGGCAAGAGACCCAGTACTTC,CASSLGRQETQYF
TRBJ2-3,TRBD2,TRBV5-1,NA,TGCGCCAGCAGCTACGGGACTAGCGGGCGAATGGCAGATACGCAGTATTTT,CASSYGTSGRMADTQYF
TRBJ1-2,TRBD1,TRBV9,NA,TGTGCCAGCAGCCCGCGGACAGGGATGGGTGATTATGGCTACACCTTC,CASSPRTGMGDYGYTF
TRBJ1-2,TRBD1,TRBV29-1,once,TGCAGCGTTGAAGGGTACAGGGGAAACTATGGCTACACCTTC,CSVEGYRGNYGYTF
TRBJ2-3,NA,TRBV4-3,NA,TGCGCCAGCAGCCAAGATGTGGCGGGGGCTAGCACAGATACGCAGTATTTT,CASSQDVAGASTDTQYF
TRBJ1-2,NA,TRBV20-1,once,TGCAGTGTGACAGGTTATGGCTACACCTTC,CSVTGYGYTF
TRBJ2-1,TRBD1,TRBV29-1,NA,TGCAGCGCCCAGAAGACAGGGGCCAGTGAGCAGTTCTTC,CSAQKTGASEQFF
TRBJ2-1,NA,TRBV6-5,once,TGTGCCAGCAGTTACGTGGGGGGGCTTCAAAATGAGCAGTTCTTC,CASSYVGGLQNEQFF
TRBJ1-5,NA,TRBV7-2,NA,TGTGCCAGCAGCTTAGGCCGGGACGGGGGACCCCAGCATTTT,CASSLGRDGGPQHF
TRBJ2-7,NA,TRBV18,NA,TGTGCCAGCTCGCCGGACACCTACGAGCAGTACTTC,CASSPDTYEQYF
TRBJ2-5,NA,TRBV28,NA,TGTGCCAGCAGTCCCCGTGGAGGGTTAGGGACCCAGTACTTC,CASSPRGGLGTQYF
TRBJ2-2,TRBD1,TRBV18,NA,TGTGCCAGCTCACCGACGGGACAGGGTGGCACCGGGGAGCTGTTTTTT,CASSPTGQGGTGELFF
TRBJ1-6,NA,TRBV6-1,NA,TGTGCCAGCCAGTCGCAGCAGGTATATTCACCCCTCCACTTT,CASQSQQVYSPLHF
TRBJ2-5,TRBD2,TRBV15,NA,TGTGCCACCAGCAGCCCCCAACTAGCGGGAAGGGTCCAAGAGACCCAGTACTTC,CATSSPQLAGRVQETQYF
TRBJ1-1,TRBD1,TRBV6-5,NA,TGTGCCAGCAGGGGACAGGGGAAAGTTGAAGCTTTCTTT,CASRGQGKVEAFF
TRBJ2-1,NA,TRBV11-2,NA,TGTGCCAGCAGCCTATCGACCCGGGGATACTTCAATGAGCAGTTCTTC,CASSLSTRGYFNEQFF
TRBJ2-3,NA,TRBV4-2,once,TGTGCCAGCAGCCAAGAGCGTAGCAGTGGCCCAGATACGCAGTATTTT,CASSQERSSGPDTQYF
TRBJ1-5,TRBD1,TRBV19,NA,TGTGCCAGTAGTATCACAGGGGGCAGGGGCCAGCCCCAGCATTTT,CASSITGGRGQPQHF
TRBJ1-2,TRBD1,TRBV5-6,NA,TGTGCCAGCAGCTGGGGGACAGGGGGGTTCTATGGCTACACCTTC,CASSWGTGGFYGYTF